One TCR beta chain is described in this entry. Its antigen is unknown. In germline, CDR1 is MGHRA, CDR2 YSYEKL. Trimming stripped 5 bases from V and 5 bases from J, with 18 bases between. This CDR3 is built from 15 residues. Time point denoted: week 23, last vaccination. Topical imiquimod was applied with each vaccine dose, which held 300 ug of mutant IDH1 20-mer peptide. The source of the sample is a study of a mutant IDH1 vaccine in newly diagnosed glioma. Study-wide background: Vaccination followed radiotherapy alone by 4-6 weeks, or accompanied temozolomide cycles.

The study, taken as a whole, reports: Vaccine-induced immune responses occurred in over 80% of patients.

Sequencing was performed with immunoSEQ multiplex PCR; in TCRdb, only in-frame clones are kept and a portion is missing. The sample carries almost 85,000 clones, 85% recorded once. The V gene is TRBV4-1, the J gene TRBJ1-2, with a possible D match to TRBD1 (6 bases). The source was PBMCs, collected from a glioma patient whose treatment included an IDH1 peptide vaccine. This sequence originates from a man aged 25-45 years with glioma. Some clones in this sample may be carry-over from other donors' samples. The DNA for the CDR3 is TGCGCCAGCAGCGGACTCCGGGACAAACTGTATGGCTACACCTTC. Encoded protein: CASSGLRDKLYGYTF.